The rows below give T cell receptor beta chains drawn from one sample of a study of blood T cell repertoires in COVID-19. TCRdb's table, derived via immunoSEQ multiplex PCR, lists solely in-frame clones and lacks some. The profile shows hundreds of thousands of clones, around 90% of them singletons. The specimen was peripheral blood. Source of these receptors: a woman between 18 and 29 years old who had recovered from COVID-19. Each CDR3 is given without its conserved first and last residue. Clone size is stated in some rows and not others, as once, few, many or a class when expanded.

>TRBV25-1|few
ASRDRGNYEQY
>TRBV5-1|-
ASSFGASGYTGELF
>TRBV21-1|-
ASSKAQHSSGNTIY
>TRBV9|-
ASSVAGTLYNYGYT
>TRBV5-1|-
ASSTGQWIYEQY
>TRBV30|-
ACPDKGQEVTEAF
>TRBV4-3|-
ASSQDFAGSAGVPGEQF
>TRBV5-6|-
ASSLLERPKEEQY
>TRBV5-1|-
ASSRGWNTEAF
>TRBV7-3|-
ASSLGGGAQETQY
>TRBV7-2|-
ASSLPGRVYGYT
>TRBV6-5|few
ASSYGDRARVY
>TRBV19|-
ASSNVRTSATYEQY
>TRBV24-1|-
ASTGQKVPEAF
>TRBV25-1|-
ASSEFPGTGVGYT
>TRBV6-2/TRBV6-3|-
ASSKASGRYQQY
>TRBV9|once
ASSVAGTLDTQY
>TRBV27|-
ASSLRGPRLAGVKYEQY
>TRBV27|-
ASSLGRFNEQF
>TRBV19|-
ASSLVESQTQY
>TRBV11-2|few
ASSSSGSSYNEQF
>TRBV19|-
ASSIWTGSHNEQF
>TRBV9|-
ASRGGSGAYNEQF
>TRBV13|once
ASSPVGTDTQY
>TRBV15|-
ATSREAGSQETQY
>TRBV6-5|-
ASSWAGEVNEQF
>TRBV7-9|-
ASSRQGTPSYNEQF
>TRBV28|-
ASSLGLSYNEQF
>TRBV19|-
ASSSTGGVGGGTPGTQY
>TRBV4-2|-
ASSQEAGWNTEAF
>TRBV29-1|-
SAEYRDRQTEAF
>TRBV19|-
ASSPLQQGLSNYGYT
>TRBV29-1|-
SVEDKDRVYNEQF
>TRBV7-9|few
ASSPRLSYLLYEQY
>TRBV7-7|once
ASSLEEELNTEAF
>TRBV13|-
ASSLKASGLLSADTQY
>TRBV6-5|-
ASSFAGVLQETQY
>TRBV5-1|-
ASSYSSGSYEQY
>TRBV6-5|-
ASSEDMGIGYT
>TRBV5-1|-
ASSVQGSYTEAF
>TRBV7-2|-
ASSLGVRSNQPQH
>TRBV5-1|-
ASSPGVSPYNEQF